The 26 T cell receptor beta chains below all came from one sample that was sequenced in a study of T cells after yellow fever vaccination. TCRdb independently ran MiXCR on the 5' RACE reads; one entry per CDR3 protein. This sample has hundreds of thousands of distinct CDR3 sequences, with roughly an eighth found just once. The sample here was CD4+ T cells sorted from PBMCs, taken 15 days after the yellow fever booster vaccination. The source is a man between 18 and 35 years old who received the YFV17D yellow fever vaccine.

The CDR3 spells CASREAGTDLNEQFF. CDR3 in DNA: TGTGCCAGCAGAGAGGCCGGGACAGACCTCAATGAGCAGTTCTTC. The chain has TRBV27 and TRBJ2-1; 7 bases are a match to TRBD1. Germline V gives CDR1 MNHEY, CDR2 SMNVEV (reference sequence). This CDR3 region has 15 residues. After removal of 6 bases from V and 6 bases from J, the junction contained 11 bases not matched to a gene.

Only a few counts were recorded for this clonotype. The chain recombines TRBV4-3 with TRBJ1-5; 11 bases line up with TRBD1. This CDR3 has 16 residues. The V segment lost 0 bases and the J segment 5 bases; nucleotides outside the gene matches: 3. Germline CDR1 and CDR2: LGHNA and YSLEER. The CDR3: CASSQDLGQGDQPQHF. The CDR3 DNA follows: TGCGCCAGCAGCCAAGATTTGGGACAGGGGGATCAGCCCCAGCATTTT.

The chain recombines TRBV5-4 with TRBJ2-2, with D perhaps TRBD1 or TRBD2 (7 bases each). V shed 3 bases and J shed 4 bases, with 16 bases lying between them. Germline CDR1 is SGHNT and CDR2 is YYREEE (reference sequence). The CDR3 totals 16 residues. The CDR3 region has the DNA TGTGCCAGCAGCTGGGGGGGGACAGAACGCACCGGGGAGCTGTTTTTT. Translating gives CASSWGGTERTGELFF.

This chain uses TRBV5-1 with TRBJ1-5; 10 bases are a match to TRBD1. This CDR3 contains 16 residues. V lost 4 bases to trimming and J lost 0 bases; unmatched junction nucleotides: 4. Germline CDR1 is SGHRS and CDR2 is YFSETQ. CDR3 sequence (DNA): TGCGCCAGCAGCCCGGGACAGGGGTATAGCAATCAGCCCCAGCATTTT. Protein sequence: CASSPGQGYSNQPQHF.

This clonotype was counted between two and nine times. V gene TRBV4-3 combines with J gene TRBJ2-2, with 8 nucleotides matching TRBD1. CDR3 size: 17 residues. The ends lost 0 bases at V and 0 bases at J; junction bases unmatched: 3. Germline lookup yields CDR1 LGHNA and CDR2 YSLEER. This CDR3 is CASSQEPQGANTGELFF. In DNA, the CDR3 is TGCGCCAGCAGCCAAGAACCACAGGGGGCGAACACCGGGGAGCTGTTTTTT.

This clonotype was recorded at least ten times. The J gene is TRBJ2-4, the V gene TRBV7-2, with 7 positions matching TRBD2. After removal of 5 bases from V and 2 bases from J, the junction contained 6 bases not matched to a gene. Germline values: CDR1 SGHTA, CDR2 FQGNSA. The CDR3 is made up of 15 amino acids. The DNA for the CDR3 is TGTGCCAGCAGCCGGACTAGTCTAACCAAAAACATTCAGTACTTC. It codes for CASSRTSLTKNIQYF.

The rearrangement joins TRBV5-6 to TRBJ2-5; possible D gene TRBD2, 6 bases. With 4 bases removed from V and 2 bases from J, the gap between germline ends came to 12 bases. CDR3 size: 14 residues. From germline, CDR1 is SGHDT and CDR2 YYEEEE. The CDR3 DNA reads TGTGCCAGCAGCGCCTGGGGGGTTCAAGAGACCCAGTACTTC. It yields the protein CASSAWGVQETQYF.

CDR3 protein: CASSVEGTGQPQHF. CDR3 bases: TGTGCCAGCAGCGTAGAGGGTACGGGGCAGCCCCAGCATTTT. The rearrangement joins TRBV9 to TRBJ1-5; no definite D call. This CDR3 has 14 amino acids. V dropped 0 bases and J dropped 7 bases, with 11 bases sitting between them. The germline CDR1 and CDR2 sequences are SGDLS and YYNGEE.

This chain uses TRBV7-2 with TRBJ2-3; 8 bases align to TRBD2. The CDR3 extends over 16 amino acids. V trimming: 1 base; J trimming: 5 bases; junction bases outside the gene matches: 8. From germline, CDR1 is SGHTA and CDR2 FQGNSA. CDR3 in amino acids: CASSLGGGGGIDTQYF. The CDR3 coding sequence is TGTGCCAGCAGCTTAGGCGGCGGCGGGGGGATAGATACGCAGTATTTT.

The DNA of the CDR3 is TGTGCCAGCAGCTTATCGGGGTTCGGCTATGGCTACACCTTC. Its protein is CASSLSGFGYGYTF. The J gene is TRBJ1-2, the V gene TRBV7-9, with D uncertain. CDR3 size: 14 residues. Germline-derived CDR1 and CDR2 are SEHNR and FQNEAQ (reference sequence). V was clipped by 2 bases and J by 4 bases, with 11 bases between them.

This clonotype was picked up a small number of times. The V call is TRBV19, the J call TRBJ2-5, with D tentatively TRBD1 or TRBD2 (6 bases each). V gave up 1 base and J gave up 5 bases, with 17 bases separating them. The length of the CDR3 is 16 residues. Per germline, CDR1 LNHDA and CDR2 SQIVND (reference sequence). The CDR3 here is CASSIGGAPRFETQYF. For the CDR3, the DNA is TGTGCCAGTAGTATAGGGGGGGCCCCGAGGTTCGAGACCCAGTACTTC.

The chain has TRBV6-2 or TRBV6-3 and TRBJ2-5; 7 bases fit TRBD2. Per the germline V gene, CDR1 is MNHEY and CDR2 is SVGEGT. The CDR3 runs to 14 residues. Unmatched junction bases numbered 8, after V lost 9 bases and J lost 1 base. The CDR3, as DNA: TGTGCCAGTAAGCGGGAACGTCCCCAAGAGACCCAGTACTTC. Its translation: CASKRERPQETQYF.

V usage is TRBV9 and J usage is TRBJ2-1; D is uncertain. The germline V and J ends were trimmed by 3 bases and 1 base, with 11 bases remaining between them. Germline V gives CDR1 SGDLS, CDR2 YYNGEE. This CDR3 has 15 residues. The CDR3 here is CASSEEWGSYNEQFF. The CDR3 DNA is TGTGCCAGCAGCGAAGAATGGGGATCCTACAATGAGCAGTTCTTC.

This clonotype was seen only a few times. V and J are TRBV10-3 and TRBJ1-3; a weak D match, TRBD1 (5 bases). V was shortened by 0 bases and J by 4 bases, with 13 bases between the two germline ends. CDR3 size: 16 residues. Germline assignment: CDR1 ENHRY and CDR2 SYGVKD. CDR3 bases: TGTGCCATCAGTGAGTCGAGGGGCTATGGAGGAAACACCATATATTTT. This encodes CAISESRGYGGNTIYF.

This clonotype was seen ten or more times. The V and J genes are TRBV3-1 and TRBJ2-2; D might be TRBD2 (5 bases). The CDR3 runs 15 residues. Per the germline V gene, CDR1 is LGHDT and CDR2 is YNNKEL (reference sequence). V was shortened by 3 bases and J by 2 bases, with 10 bases between the two germline ends. CDR3 sequence (DNA): TGTGCCAGCAGCCAGGAGAGGGCAAACACCGGGGAGCTGTTTTTT. Protein: CASSQERANTGELFF.

This clonotype has ten or more counts. The V gene is TRBV7-2, the J gene TRBJ1-2, with 7 bases aligning to TRBD1. Germline CDR1 and CDR2: SGHTA and FQGNSA. CDR3 length: 13 amino acids. Trimming cost V 4 bases and J 2 bases; bases outside gene matches: 1. The CDR3: CASSSTGNYGYTF. CDR3 DNA sequence: TGTGCCAGCAGCTCGACAGGGAACTATGGCTACACCTTC. The variable domain in full, completed from reference TRBV7-2 and TRBJ1-2, reads GAGVSQSPSNKVTEKGKDVELRCDPISGHTALYWYRQSLGQGLEFLIYFQGNSAPDKSGLPSDRFSAERTGGSVSTLTIQRTQQEDSAVYLCASSSTGNYGYTFGSGTRLTVV.

There are many counts of this clonotype. The chain joins TRBV10-2 to TRBJ2-3; D is unresolved. The CDR3 runs to 12 residues. The germline V gene has CDR1 WSHSY and CDR2 SAAADI. Trimming shortened V by 5 bases and J by 4 bases, and 7 bases separated the two germline ends. The CDR3 protein is CASSRTPDTQYF. The CDR3 DNA sequence: TGCGCCAGCAGTAGGACCCCAGATACGCAGTATTTT.

This clonotype showed up just a few times. This chain links TRBV21-1 with TRBJ2-7; whether TRBD1, the table's D call, matches the DNA was not checked. TRBV21-1 is termed a pseudogene. The CDR3 loop spans 16 amino acids. CDR3 nucleotide sequence: TGTGCCAGCAGCAACCGGGAGCGGGGGAGCTCCTACGAGCAGTACGTC. Protein: CASSNRERGSSYEQYV.

The table lists this clonotype with a few counts. The chain uses TRBV7-9 and TRBJ2-5, with D uncertain. Germline assignment: CDR1 SEHNR and CDR2 FQNEAQ (reference sequence). The V end lost 2 bases, the J end lost 2 bases, and 9 bases lay between the germline ends. The CDR3 runs to 14 residues. Here the CDR3 reads CASSLFVGQETQYF. DNA for the CDR3: TGTGCCAGCAGCTTATTCGTAGGGCAAGAGACCCAGTACTTC.

The chain recombines TRBV20-1 with TRBJ2-3, with 8 bases fitting TRBD2. Germline V gene lookup returns CDR1 DFQATT and CDR2 SNEGSKA (reference sequence). There are 14 residues in the CDR3. V lost 6 bases and J lost 3; bases outside the gene matches: 8. CDR3 sequence reads: CSAPPGGWTDTQYF. In DNA, the CDR3 is TGCAGTGCCCCCCCGGGGGGGTGGACAGATACGCAGTATTTT.

This clonotype was observed a handful of times. This CDR3 is CASSSYRQGLGNTEAFF. The CDR3 DNA reads TGTGCCAGCAGTTCATACCGGCAGGGGTTGGGGAACACTGAAGCTTTCTTT. The rearrangement joins TRBV7-6 to TRBJ1-1; D might be TRBD1 (6 bases). CDR3 length equals 17 residues. The V and J ends lost 6 bases and 1 base respectively, with 21 bases between them. The germline gives CDR1 SGHVS, CDR2 FNYEAQ.

The chain has TRBV12-3 or TRBV12-4 and TRBJ1-1, with 8 bases lining up with TRBD1. V gave up 6 bases and J gave up 1 base; unmatched junction bases: 10. CDR3 length equals 16 residues. The CDR3 nucleotides read TGTGCCAGCAGCCGAAGACAGGGGACTTCGAACACTGAAGCTTTCTTT. Amino acids: CASSRRQGTSNTEAFF.

This clonotype came up many times. The chain combines TRBV19 with TRBJ1-6; D gene uncertain. The CDR3 has 14 residues. The V end was cut by 3 bases, the J end by 4 bases, with 7 bases between. From germline, CDR1 is LNHDA and CDR2 SQIVND (reference sequence). CDR3 sequence reads: CASSIRPYNSPLHF. CDR3 nucleotide sequence: TGTGCCAGTAGTATTCGCCCGTATAATTCACCCCTCCACTTT.

The chain recombines TRBV4-2 with TRBJ1-1; D possibly corresponds to TRBD1 (5 bases). The V end lost 0 bases, the J end lost 9 bases, and 14 bases lay between the germline ends. Germline V CDR1 and CDR2: LGHNA, YNFKEQ. This CDR3 has 14 amino acids. CDR3 region: CASSQDVGGGKAFF. CDR3 DNA sequence: TGTGCCAGCAGCCAAGATGTTGGGGGGGGGAAAGCTTTCTTT.

The rearrangement joins TRBV5-1 to TRBJ1-1; D perhaps matches TRBD1 (6 bases). CDR3 size: 16 residues. Per the germline V gene, CDR1 is SGHRS and CDR2 is YFSETQ. The V end was cut by 4 bases, the J end by 1 base, with 17 bases between. The CDR3 DNA reads TGCGCCAGCAGCCGCGGGGACAATAGTCCGAACACTGAAGCTTTCTTT. Residues: CASSRGDNSPNTEAFF.

There are a few counts of this clonotype. V is TRBV7-2 and J is TRBJ2-3; 7 nucleotides match TRBD1. V lost 10 bases, J lost 6 bases, and 7 bases stayed unmatched. CDR3 length equals 12 residues. The germline CDR1 and CDR2 sequences are SGHTA and FQGNSA. The CDR3 nucleotides read TGTGCCACCAAAGAGGGGGCGGATACGCAGTATTTT. It encodes CATKEGADTQYF.